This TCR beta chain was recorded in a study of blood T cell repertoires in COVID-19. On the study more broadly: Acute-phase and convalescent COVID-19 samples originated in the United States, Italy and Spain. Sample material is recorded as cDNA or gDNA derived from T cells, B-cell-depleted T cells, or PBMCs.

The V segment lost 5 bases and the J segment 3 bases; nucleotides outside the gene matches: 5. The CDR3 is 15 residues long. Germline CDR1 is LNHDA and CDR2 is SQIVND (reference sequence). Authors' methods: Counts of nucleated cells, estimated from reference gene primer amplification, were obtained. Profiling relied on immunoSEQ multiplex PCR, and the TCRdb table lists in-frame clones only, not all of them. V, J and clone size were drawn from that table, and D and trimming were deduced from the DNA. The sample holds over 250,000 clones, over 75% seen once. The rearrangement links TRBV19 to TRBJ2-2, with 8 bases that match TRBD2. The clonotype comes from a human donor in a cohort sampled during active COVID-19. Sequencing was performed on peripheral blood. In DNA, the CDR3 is TGTGCCAGTAGTGTGGGACTAGGGGACACCGGGGAGCTGTTTTTT. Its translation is CASSVGLGDTGELFF.